This entry features one T cell receptor (beta chain) sequence. There is no known antigen for this receptor. The record has no base qualities; no much larger clone is one base away. These data originate in a study of OX40 agonist ivuxolimab in advanced cancers. Notes on the research overall: The costimulatory receptor OX40 (CD134) was targeted by ivuxolimab, a fully human IgG2 agonistic monoclonal antibody. The purpose of peripheral TCRbeta sequencing was to test whether ivuxolimab changed TCR sequence diversity and led to clonal T-cell expansion. The dose-escalation cohort was almost 85% male with a mean age of approximately 60 years, ranging from roughly 23 to 85. The paper reports the monotherapy dose-escalation portion (N of about 51 patients) of the phase I ivuxolimab trial. Prior anti-PD-1, anti-PD-L1 or anti-CTLA-4 therapy was permitted, and checkpoint inhibitors had been received by around 39% of dose-escalation patients. Partial responses occurred in three dose-escalation patients, of whom one had hepatocellular carcinoma and two had cutaneous melanoma. Of the roughly 52 dose-escalation patients, hepatocellular carcinoma was present in about 20, melanoma in some 15, renal cell carcinoma in 9 and head and neck cancer in 9. Intravenous ivuxolimab was administered to patients every 2 weeks at six dose levels: 0.01, 0.1, 0.3, 1.5, 3 and 10 mg/kg. The paper as a whole reports these results and caveats: Which antigens the clonally expanded peripheral T cells were specific for was not determined. On average, CD8+ T cells showed more expanded clones than CD4+ T cells after ivuxolimab. Low levels of normalized T-cell clonal expansion were also seen in some nonresponding patients. At doses of 0.1 to 3.0 mg/kg, clonal expansion of both CD4+ and CD8+ T cells in blood was seen between baseline and week 6. Partial responders in the 0.1-3.0 mg/kg groups had among the lowest normalized peripheral clonal expansion, especially among CD8+ T cells.

For sequencing of the TCRbeta CDR3 region, genomic DNA was extracted from the sorted cells. The immunoSEQ Assay was used to sequence the TCRbeta CDR3 regions. Entries here come from immuneACCESS through TCRdb and include only in-frame sequences with V and J called. Some clones fail to appear in such tables; in the studies checked, an unresolved V gene covers under half of the shortfall, and the cause of the remainder is unknown. The sample table records some 95,000 clones; roughly nine tenths of these occur just once. Under 0.55% of the sample goes to the ten largest clones. There are 13 amino acids in the CDR3, from cysteine to phenylalanine inclusive. Only the CDR3 DNA is retained, 39 bases long and in frame from the first base. The germline V gene supplies CDR1 SGHTA and CDR2 FQGNSA. At the junction V is shortened by 3 bases and J by 5 bases, with 8 bases in between. The trial excluded patients who had a history of autoimmune disease or were on systemic immunosuppression. Peripheral blood for TCR sequencing was collected from all dose cohorts at baseline, on cycle 4 day 1, and on cycle 7 day 1. Samples were obtained from an open-label, multicenter, first-in-human phase I dose-escalation trial of ivuxolimab. Adults with locally advanced or metastatic melanoma, renal cell, hepatocellular, or head and neck squamous cell carcinoma were enrolled in the trial. Before TCR sequencing, CD4+ T cells and CD8+ T cells from peripheral blood were sorted into separate populations.

Recombination linked TRBV7-2 to TRBJ1-3; confidence is insufficient to name the D gene. Sequenced here: CD4+ or CD8+ T cells sorted from blood, sampled in a trial of the OX40 agonist ivuxolimab. This receptor was taken from an adult with an advanced solid tumor such as melanoma, head and neck, liver or kidney cancer. The nucleotide sequence reads as follows: TGTGCCAGCAGCTTTTGGGAAAGAAACACCATATATTTT. It encodes CASSFWERNTIYF.